What follows are 8 T cell receptor beta chains derived from one specimen sequenced in a study of cytomegalovirus exposure and HLA in healthy donors. Profiled with immunoSEQ multiplex PCR; TCRdb holds only in-frame clones, not every one. The sample carries 250,000 or so clones, 87% recorded once. Source material: PBMCs. All receptors derive from a man aged 18 to 29 in good health and CMV-seropositive.

The genes are TRBV2 and TRBJ2-5; 9 bases agree with TRBD2. In germline, CDR1 is SNHLY, CDR2 FYNNEI. The V segment lost 4 bases and the J segment 2 bases; nucleotides outside the gene matches: 5. CDR3 size: 15 residues. This chain's CDR3 is CASSGLAGDQETQYF. Here the CDR3 DNA reads TGTGCCAGCAGTGGATTAGCGGGGGATCAAGAGACCCAGTACTTC.

The V gene is TRBV5-1, the J gene TRBJ2-7; 8 bases agree with TRBD1. V gave up 3 bases and J gave up 2 bases; unmatched junction bases: 10. Germline CDR1 and CDR2: SGHRS and YFSETQ. The CDR3 covers 16 residues. CDR3 sequence reads: CASSSSLDRAPYEQYF. Here the CDR3 DNA reads TGCGCCAGCAGCTCGTCTTTGGACAGGGCGCCCTACGAGCAGTACTTC.

This clone was seen just once. J is TRBJ2-7 and V is TRBV27; possibly TRBD2 for D (6 bases). The length of the CDR3 is 15 residues. Germline V gene lookup returns CDR1 MNHEY and CDR2 SMNVEV (reference sequence). V was pared by 2 bases and J by 5 bases, with 16 bases between. CDR3 in amino acids: CASSLGEEGSNEQYF. As DNA, the CDR3 is TGTGCCAGCAGTTTAGGGGAGGAGGGGTCCAACGAGCAGTACTTC.

The chain has TRBV28 and TRBJ1-4, with TRBD1 as a possible D gene (5 bases). Trimming shortened V by 6 bases and J by 0 bases, and 11 bases separated the two germline ends. The CDR3 consists of 15 residues. The germline V gene encodes CDR1 MDHEN and CDR2 SYDVKM. For the CDR3, the DNA is TGTGCCAGCAGACCCGACAGAGCAACTAATGAAAAACTGTTTTTT. Its translation: CASRPDRATNEKLFF.

This rearrangement joins TRBV5-4 to TRBJ2-2; 7 bases map to TRBD1. The CDR3 covers 15 residues. CDR1 and CDR2 from the germline V gene are SGHNT and YYREEE (reference sequence). The trim removed 6 bases at V and 7 bases at J, leaving 12 bases unmatched. CDR3 in DNA: TGTGCCAGCACACCCGGGGACAGTATTTTCGGGGAGCTGTTTTTT. Its protein product is CASTPGDSIFGELFF.

V and J are TRBV6-1 and TRBJ2-2; possible D gene TRBD2, 5 bases. Germline V CDR1 and CDR2: MNHNS, SASEGT. CDR3 length: 14 residues. The germline V and J ends were trimmed by 4 bases and 5 bases, with 11 bases remaining between them. The DNA for the CDR3 is TGTGCCAGCAGTGGAGACTACCGAACCGGGGAGCTGTTTTTT. The encoded protein is CASSGDYRTGELFF.

The rearrangement links TRBV15 to TRBJ1-2, with TRBD1 identical over 7 bases. The CDR3 has 15 amino acids. Trimming at V came to 5 bases and at J to 1 base, leaving 7 bases not matched to a gene. Per germline, CDR1 LNHNV and CDR2 YYDKDF (reference sequence). CDR3: CATSEDRADNYGYTF. The DNA for the CDR3 is TGTGCCACCAGCGAAGACAGGGCCGATAACTATGGCTACACCTTC.

V gene TRBV18 combines with J gene TRBJ2-5; D unclear. CDR1 is KGHSH, CDR2 LQKENI, per germline. The CDR3 runs to 13 residues. The V and J ends lost 2 bases and 5 bases respectively, with 9 bases between them. The CDR3 DNA is TGTGCCAGCTCACCAGACCTAGGGGAGACCCAGTACTTC. It translates to CASSPDLGETQYF.